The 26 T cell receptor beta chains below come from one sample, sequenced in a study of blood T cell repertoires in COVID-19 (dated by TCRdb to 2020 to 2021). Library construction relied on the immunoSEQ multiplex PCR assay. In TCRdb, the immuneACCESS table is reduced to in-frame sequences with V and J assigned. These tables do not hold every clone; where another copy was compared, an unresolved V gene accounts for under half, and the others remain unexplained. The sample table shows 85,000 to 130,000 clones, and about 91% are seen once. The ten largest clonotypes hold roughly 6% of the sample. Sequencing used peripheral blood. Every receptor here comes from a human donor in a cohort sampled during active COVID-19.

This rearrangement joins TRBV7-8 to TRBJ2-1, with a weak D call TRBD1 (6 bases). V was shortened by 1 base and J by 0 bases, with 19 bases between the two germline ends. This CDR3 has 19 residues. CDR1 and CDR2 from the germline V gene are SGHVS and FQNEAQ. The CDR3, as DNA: TGTGCCAGCAGCTTAGATCTTAAGGAACAGGGCTACTCCTACAATGAGCAGTTCTTC. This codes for CASSLDLKEQGYSYNEQFF.

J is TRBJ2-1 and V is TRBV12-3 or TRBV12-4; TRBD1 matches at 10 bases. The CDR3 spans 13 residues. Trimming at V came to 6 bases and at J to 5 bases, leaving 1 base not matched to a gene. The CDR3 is CASRGQGHNEQFF. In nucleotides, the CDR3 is TGTGCCAGCAGGGGACAGGGGCACAATGAGCAGTTCTTC.

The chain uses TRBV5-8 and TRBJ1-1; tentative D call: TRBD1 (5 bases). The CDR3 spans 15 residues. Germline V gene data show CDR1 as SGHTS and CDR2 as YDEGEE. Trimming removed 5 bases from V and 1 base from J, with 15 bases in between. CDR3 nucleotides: TGTGCCAGCAGACCCGCAGGGATCCGGAACACTGAAGCTTTCTTT. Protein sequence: CASRPAGIRNTEAFF.

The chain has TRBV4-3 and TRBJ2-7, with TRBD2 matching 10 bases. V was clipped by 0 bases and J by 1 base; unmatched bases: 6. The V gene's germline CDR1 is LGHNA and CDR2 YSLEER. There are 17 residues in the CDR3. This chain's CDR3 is CASSQDYGLAVSYEQYF. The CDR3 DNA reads TGCGCCAGCAGCCAAGATTACGGACTAGCGGTTTCCTACGAGCAGTACTTC.

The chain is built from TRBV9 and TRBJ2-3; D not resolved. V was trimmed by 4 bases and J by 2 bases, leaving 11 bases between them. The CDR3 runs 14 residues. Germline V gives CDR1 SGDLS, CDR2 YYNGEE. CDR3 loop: CASSLYGFTDTQYF. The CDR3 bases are TGTGCCAGCAGCCTCTACGGTTTCACAGATACGCAGTATTTT.

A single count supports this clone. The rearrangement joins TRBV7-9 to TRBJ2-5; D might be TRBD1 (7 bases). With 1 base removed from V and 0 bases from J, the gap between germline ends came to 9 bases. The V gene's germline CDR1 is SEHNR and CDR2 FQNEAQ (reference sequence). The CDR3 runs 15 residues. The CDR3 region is CASSLGRGDQETQYF. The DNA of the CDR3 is TGTGCCAGCAGCTTAGGCAGGGGGGACCAAGAGACCCAGTACTTC. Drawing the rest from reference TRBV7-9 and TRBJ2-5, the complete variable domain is DTGVSQNPRHKITKRGQNVTFRCDPISEHNRLYWYRQTLGQGPEFLTYFQNEAQLEKSRLLSDRFSAERPKGSFSTLEIQRTEQGDSAMYLCASSLGRGDQETQYFGPGTRLLVL.

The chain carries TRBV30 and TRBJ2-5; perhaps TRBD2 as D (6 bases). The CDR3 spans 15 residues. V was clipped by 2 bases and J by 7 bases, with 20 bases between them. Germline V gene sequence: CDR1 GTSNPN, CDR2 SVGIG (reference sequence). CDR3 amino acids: CAWSRVLGVGGTQYF. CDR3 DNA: TGTGCCTGGAGTCGAGTCCTCGGGGTGGGGGGGACCCAGTACTTC.

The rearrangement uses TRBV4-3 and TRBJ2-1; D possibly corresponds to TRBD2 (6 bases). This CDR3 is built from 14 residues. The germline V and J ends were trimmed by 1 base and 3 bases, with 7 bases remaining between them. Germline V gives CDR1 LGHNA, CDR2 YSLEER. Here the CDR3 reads CASSQGLVYNEQFF. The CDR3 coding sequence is TGCGCCAGCAGCCAAGGACTAGTCTACAATGAGCAGTTCTTC.

The CDR3 loop reads CASNDPPRGEQFF. CDR3 DNA sequence: TGTGCCAGCAACGACCCGCCCCGAGGTGAGCAGTTCTTC. This chain links TRBV25-1 with TRBJ2-1, with D uncertain. The V end lost 7 bases, the J end lost 9 bases, and 16 bases lay between the germline ends. This CDR3 has 13 residues. Germline CDR1 and CDR2: MGHDK and SYGVNS.

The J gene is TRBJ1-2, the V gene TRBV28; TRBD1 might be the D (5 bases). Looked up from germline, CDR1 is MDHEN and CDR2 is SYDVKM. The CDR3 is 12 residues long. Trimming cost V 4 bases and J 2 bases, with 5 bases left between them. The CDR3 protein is CASSYRNYGYTF. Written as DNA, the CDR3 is TGTGCCAGCAGTTACAGGAACTATGGCTACACCTTC.

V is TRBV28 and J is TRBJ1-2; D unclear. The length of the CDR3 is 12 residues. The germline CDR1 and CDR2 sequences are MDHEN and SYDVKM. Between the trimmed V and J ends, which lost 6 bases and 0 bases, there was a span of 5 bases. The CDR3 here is CASRLTNYGYTF. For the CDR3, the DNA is TGTGCCAGCAGACTAACTAACTATGGCTACACCTTC.

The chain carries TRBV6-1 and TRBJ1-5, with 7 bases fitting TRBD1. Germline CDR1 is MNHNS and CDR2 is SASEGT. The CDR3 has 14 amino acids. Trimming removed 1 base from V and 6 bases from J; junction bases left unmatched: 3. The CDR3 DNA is TGTGCCAGCAGTGAAGGTAGGGGGCTTCAGCCCCAGCATTTT. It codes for CASSEGRGLQPQHF.

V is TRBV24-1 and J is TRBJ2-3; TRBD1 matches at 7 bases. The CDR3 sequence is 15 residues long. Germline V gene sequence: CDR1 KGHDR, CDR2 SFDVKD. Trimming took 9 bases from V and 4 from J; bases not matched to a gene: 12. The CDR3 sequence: CATLPDRAFADTQYF. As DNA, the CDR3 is TGTGCCACCCTCCCAGACAGGGCCTTCGCAGATACGCAGTATTTT.

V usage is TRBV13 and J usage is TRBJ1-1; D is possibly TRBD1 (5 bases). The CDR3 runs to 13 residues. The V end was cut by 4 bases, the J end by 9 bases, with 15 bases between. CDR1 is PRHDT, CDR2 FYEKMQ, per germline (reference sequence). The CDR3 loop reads CASSSTVTLQAFF. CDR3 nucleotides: TGTGCCAGCAGCTCGACAGTTACGCTCCAAGCTTTCTTT.

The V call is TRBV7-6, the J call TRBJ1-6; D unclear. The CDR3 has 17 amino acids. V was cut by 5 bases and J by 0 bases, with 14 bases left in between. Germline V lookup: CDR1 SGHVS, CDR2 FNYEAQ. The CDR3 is CASSQTRGSSYNSPLHF. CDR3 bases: TGTGCCAGCAGCCAAACTCGGGGTAGCTCCTATAATTCACCCCTCCACTTT.

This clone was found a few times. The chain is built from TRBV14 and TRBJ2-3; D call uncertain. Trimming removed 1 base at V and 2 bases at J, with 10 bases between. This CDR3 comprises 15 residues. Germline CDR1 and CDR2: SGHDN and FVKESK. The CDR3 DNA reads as TGTGCCAGCAGCCAAGTGGGCGTTTCCACAGATACGCAGTATTTT. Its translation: CASSQVGVSTDTQYF.

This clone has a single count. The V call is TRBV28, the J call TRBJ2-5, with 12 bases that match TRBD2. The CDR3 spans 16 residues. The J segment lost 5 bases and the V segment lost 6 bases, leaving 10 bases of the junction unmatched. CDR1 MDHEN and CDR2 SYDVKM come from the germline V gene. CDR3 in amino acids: CASRMTSGSYEETQYF. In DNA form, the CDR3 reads TGTGCCAGCAGGATGACTAGCGGGAGTTATGAGGAGACCCAGTACTTC.

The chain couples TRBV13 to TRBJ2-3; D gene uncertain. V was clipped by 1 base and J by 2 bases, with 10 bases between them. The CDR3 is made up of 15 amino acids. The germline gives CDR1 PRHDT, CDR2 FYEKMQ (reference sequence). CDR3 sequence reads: CASSLVRYSTDTQYF. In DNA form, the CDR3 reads TGTGCCAGCAGCTTAGTGAGGTATTCCACAGATACGCAGTATTTT.

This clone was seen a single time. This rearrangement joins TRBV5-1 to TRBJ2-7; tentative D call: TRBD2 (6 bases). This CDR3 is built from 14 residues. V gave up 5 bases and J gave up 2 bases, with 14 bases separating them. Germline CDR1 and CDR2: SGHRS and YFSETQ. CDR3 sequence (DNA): TGCGCCAGCAGAGCCGGGACTGGAACCTACGAGCAGTACTTC. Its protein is CASRAGTGTYEQYF. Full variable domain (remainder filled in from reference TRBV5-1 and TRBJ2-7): KAGVTQTPRYLIKTRGQQVTLSCSPISGHRSVSWYQQTPGQGLQFLFEYFSETQRNKGNFPGRFSGRQFSNSRSEMNVSTLELGDSALYLCASRAGTGTYEQYFGPGTRLTVT.

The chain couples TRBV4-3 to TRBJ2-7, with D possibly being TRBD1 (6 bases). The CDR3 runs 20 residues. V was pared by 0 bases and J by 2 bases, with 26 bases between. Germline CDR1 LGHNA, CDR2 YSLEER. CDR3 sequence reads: CASSQDFGFGLGAGAYEQYF. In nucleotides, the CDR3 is TGCGCCAGCAGCCAAGATTTTGGGTTTGGGTTGGGGGCAGGAGCCTACGAGCAGTACTTC.

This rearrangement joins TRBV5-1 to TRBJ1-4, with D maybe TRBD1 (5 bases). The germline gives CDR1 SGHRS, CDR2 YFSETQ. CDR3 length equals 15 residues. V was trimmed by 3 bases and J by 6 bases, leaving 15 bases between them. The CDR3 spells CASSWGGAPDEKLFF. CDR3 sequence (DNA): TGCGCCAGCAGCTGGGGAGGGGCACCGGATGAAAAACTGTTTTTT.

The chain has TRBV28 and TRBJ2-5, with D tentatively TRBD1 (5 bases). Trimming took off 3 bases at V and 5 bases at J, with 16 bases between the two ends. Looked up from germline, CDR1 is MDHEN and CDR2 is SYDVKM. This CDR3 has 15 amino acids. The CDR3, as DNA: TGTGCCAGCAGTTTTCTCCAGGGCATTGCGGAGACCCAGTACTTC. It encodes CASSFLQGIAETQYF.

The DNA of the CDR3 is TGTGCCAGCAGCCCACAGGTTATAGAATATGGCTACACCTTC. Translating gives CASSPQVIEYGYTF. The V gene is TRBV7-9, the J gene TRBJ1-2; D might be TRBD1 (5 bases). CDR3 length equals 14 residues. Germline CDR1 SEHNR, CDR2 FQNEAQ (reference sequence). Deletions cut 5 bases from V and 5 bases from J, with 15 bases between. Using reference TRBV7-9 and TRBJ1-2 for the parts outside the CDR3, the full variable domain is DTGVSQNPRHKITKRGQNVTFRCDPISEHNRLYWYRQTLGQGPEFLTYFQNEAQLEKSRLLSDRFSAERPKGSFSTLEIQRTEQGDSAMYLCASSPQVIEYGYTFGSGTRLTVV.

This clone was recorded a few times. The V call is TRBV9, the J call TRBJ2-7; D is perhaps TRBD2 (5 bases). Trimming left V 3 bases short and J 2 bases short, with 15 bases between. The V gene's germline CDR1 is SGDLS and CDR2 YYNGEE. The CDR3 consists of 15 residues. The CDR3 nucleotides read TGTGCCAGCAGCGCGTACGAGGGTGGACCCTACGAGCAGTACTTC. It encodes CASSAYEGGPYEQYF.

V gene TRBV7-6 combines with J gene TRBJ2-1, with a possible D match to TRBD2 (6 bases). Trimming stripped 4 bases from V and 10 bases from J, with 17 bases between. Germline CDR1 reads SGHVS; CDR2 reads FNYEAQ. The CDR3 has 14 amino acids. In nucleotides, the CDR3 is TGTGCCAGCAGCTCCGCAACTGCGGGGCCCGAGCAGTTCTTC. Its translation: CASSSATAGPEQFF.

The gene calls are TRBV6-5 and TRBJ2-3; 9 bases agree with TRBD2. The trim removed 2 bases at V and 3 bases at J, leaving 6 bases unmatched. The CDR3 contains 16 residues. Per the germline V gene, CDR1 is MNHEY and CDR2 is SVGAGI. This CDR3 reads CASSYVPAGGTDTQYF. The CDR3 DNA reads TGTGCCAGCAGTTACGTACCAGCGGGAGGTACAGATACGCAGTATTTT.